The source of this T cell receptor beta chain is a study of HIV-infected patients and healthy controls. All unsorted peripheral T cells were captured because whole blood was used without fractionation. The germline V and J ends were trimmed by 3 bases and 2 bases, with 10 bases remaining between them. The CDR3 is 14 residues long. CDR1 is LNHDA, CDR2 SQIVND, per germline (reference sequence). Alpha and beta constant-region primers primed reverse transcription of around 500 ng RNA. Alpha and beta chain libraries were made separately by chain-specific third strand synthesis with multiplexing indices. A single record per CDR3 protein comes from TCRdb applying MiXCR to the 5' RACE reads. The sample contains 19,000 or so distinct CDR3 sequences, approximately 12% of which appear only once. This clonotype was detected many times.

This TCR was sampled from an adult in good health. Sequenced material: blood. The chain carries TRBV19 and TRBJ1-2, with D uncertain. The CDR3 DNA reads as TGTGCCAGTAGTATCCTGGGAGCAAACTATGGCTACACCTTC. Translating gives CASSILGANYGYTF.